These T cell receptor beta chains were read from a single sample in a study of cytomegalovirus exposure and HLA in healthy donors. Libraries were prepared by immunoSEQ multiplex PCR; TCRdb keeps only in-frame clonotypes and omits some of them. Found here are over 50,000 clones, 80% to 90% of them singletons; the top ten hold around 1.5%. The sample comprised PBMCs. Receptors originate from a man aged 18 to 30 in good health and CMV-seronegative. Each CDR3 is given with its conserved first and last residue. Each record gives: D gene, J gene, V gene, CDR3 protein. A D gene is named only where the DNA matches it firmly.

D gene: -
J gene: TRBJ2-5
V gene: TRBV21-1
CDR3 protein: CASSKERGGIQETQYF

D gene: -
J gene: TRBJ2-5
V gene: TRBV11-2
CDR3 protein: CASSLAPGWETQYF

D gene: -
J gene: TRBJ1-2
V gene: TRBV14
CDR3 protein: CASSQPRQGTDYGYTF

D gene: TRBD1
J gene: TRBJ2-2
V gene: TRBV10-3
CDR3 protein: CAISGDRANTGELFF

D gene: TRBD1
J gene: TRBJ2-5
V gene: TRBV5-1
CDR3 protein: CASSMDRGPETQYF

D gene: TRBD1
J gene: TRBJ2-7
V gene: TRBV4-1
CDR3 protein: CASSLGTGGVYEQYF

D gene: -
J gene: TRBJ2-2
V gene: TRBV6-1
CDR3 protein: CASSHPAGNTGELFF

D gene: -
J gene: TRBJ1-2
V gene: TRBV9
CDR3 protein: CASTPQAGDNYGYTF

D gene: TRBD2
J gene: TRBJ2-7
V gene: TRBV30
CDR3 protein: CAQTSGGSYEQYF

D gene: TRBD1
J gene: TRBJ1-1
V gene: TRBV30
CDR3 protein: CAWTTRGMNTEAFF

D gene: -
J gene: TRBJ2-1
V gene: TRBV9
CDR3 protein: CASSLDFSSYNEQFF

D gene: -
J gene: TRBJ2-7
V gene: TRBV2
CDR3 protein: CASSPTGYEQYF

D gene: -
J gene: TRBJ2-7
V gene: TRBV19
CDR3 protein: CASSILPSYEQYF

D gene: TRBD1
J gene: TRBJ1-5
V gene: TRBV2
CDR3 protein: CASRDRVSNQPQHF

D gene: -
J gene: TRBJ2-1
V gene: TRBV29-1
CDR3 protein: CSVERVRDEQFF

D gene: -
J gene: TRBJ2-7
V gene: TRBV5-1
CDR3 protein: CASARTPLDSGSYEQYF

D gene: -
J gene: TRBJ1-2
V gene: TRBV4-1
CDR3 protein: CASSLTAEENYGYTF

D gene: -
J gene: TRBJ1-1
V gene: TRBV7-9
CDR3 protein: CASSLGQYMNTEAFF

D gene: -
J gene: TRBJ1-2
V gene: TRBV4-1
CDR3 protein: CASSEPGLFYGYTF

D gene: TRBD1
J gene: TRBJ1-4
V gene: TRBV29-1
CDR3 protein: CSATPGQLNEKLFF

D gene: TRBD1
J gene: TRBJ1-6
V gene: TRBV5-6
CDR3 protein: CASNDRVGFYNSPLHF

D gene: -
J gene: TRBJ1-6
V gene: TRBV4-2
CDR3 protein: CASSQRGRSPLHF

D gene: -
J gene: TRBJ1-1
V gene: TRBV19
CDR3 protein: CASSIDARGTEAFF

D gene: TRBD1
J gene: TRBJ2-7
V gene: TRBV30
CDR3 protein: CAWSPHPYRNRDRGFYEQYF

D gene: TRBD1
J gene: TRBJ1-5
V gene: TRBV29-1
CDR3 protein: CSVDGQGDGQPQHF

D gene: -
J gene: TRBJ2-7
V gene: TRBV11-3
CDR3 protein: CASSLTGYYEQYF

D gene: TRBD2
J gene: TRBJ2-1
V gene: TRBV11-2
CDR3 protein: CATKKNSGDLYNEQFF

D gene: -
J gene: TRBJ2-7
V gene: TRBV10-2
CDR3 protein: CATLERAGSYEQYF

D gene: -
J gene: TRBJ1-1
V gene: TRBV7-9
CDR3 protein: CASSLGRTSGGVSFF

D gene: -
J gene: TRBJ2-1
V gene: TRBV7-2
CDR3 protein: CASSLGGDGGWQFF

D gene: TRBD2
J gene: TRBJ2-7
V gene: TRBV29-1
CDR3 protein: CSVLLAGEGYEQYF

D gene: -
J gene: TRBJ1-1
V gene: TRBV7-6
CDR3 protein: CASSLAGVNTEAFF

D gene: TRBD2
J gene: TRBJ2-7
V gene: TRBV6-4
CDR3 protein: CASRVLAGDSYEQYF

D gene: TRBD1
J gene: TRBJ2-7
V gene: TRBV28
CDR3 protein: CASSLYRGAYEQYF

D gene: TRBD1
J gene: -
V gene: TRBV6-1
CDR3 protein: CASSVLGQEPYEQYF

D gene: -
J gene: TRBJ1-2
V gene: TRBV18
CDR3 protein: CASSPRGGDGYTF

D gene: TRBD1
J gene: TRBJ2-7
V gene: TRBV7-2
CDR3 protein: CASSLTYDRGHEQYF

D gene: -
J gene: TRBJ1-1
V gene: TRBV5-1
CDR3 protein: CASSQVPNTEAFF

D gene: TRBD1
J gene: TRBJ1-1
V gene: TRBV5-1
CDR3 protein: CATGQGAGGTEAFF

D gene: TRBD1
J gene: TRBJ2-6
V gene: TRBV4-1
CDR3 protein: CASSQVPGTAEDNVLTF

D gene: -
J gene: TRBJ1-1
V gene: TRBV7-8
CDR3 protein: CASQRGRNTEAFF

D gene: -
J gene: TRBJ2-1
V gene: TRBV13
CDR3 protein: CASSPSPGGVYNEQFF

D gene: TRBD2
J gene: TRBJ2-2
V gene: TRBV15
CDR3 protein: CATSRGREGTGELFF

D gene: -
J gene: TRBJ1-6
V gene: TRBV30
CDR3 protein: CAWSRGSYNSPLHF

D gene: TRBD1
J gene: TRBJ1-2
V gene: TRBV30
CDR3 protein: CAWSPPPTGFHGYTF

D gene: -
J gene: TRBJ1-5
V gene: TRBV9
CDR3 protein: CASSVGGGFNQPQHF

D gene: -
J gene: TRBJ2-3
V gene: TRBV7-8
CDR3 protein: CASSLERGGPDTQYF

D gene: -
J gene: TRBJ1-5
V gene: TRBV6-1
CDR3 protein: CASMAGVSQPQHF

D gene: TRBD2
J gene: TRBJ2-7
V gene: TRBV2
CDR3 protein: CASLVIAGNYEQYF

D gene: TRBD1
J gene: TRBJ2-3
V gene: TRBV29-1
CDR3 protein: CSVGQRTYTDTQYF

D gene: TRBD1
J gene: TRBJ2-7
V gene: TRBV30
CDR3 protein: CAWSPFDRGEGYEQYF

D gene: TRBD1
J gene: TRBJ2-7
V gene: TRBV14
CDR3 protein: CASSYTGTGVIEQYF

D gene: -
J gene: TRBJ1-1
V gene: TRBV7-2
CDR3 protein: CASSLGTVTEAFF